This T cell receptor (beta chain) derives from a study of T cell responses to AZD1222 COVID-19 vaccine (dated by TCRdb to the early 2020s). Some background on the complete study: AZD1222 recipients with second doses at about 4 weeks or about 12 weeks were pooled, because spike-specific TCR depth and breadth did not differ between schedules. Trial participants were enrolled by age into 18-55, 56-69 and 70-plus year subgroups, with roughly 160, 29 and 62 TCR-sequenced participants respectively. A total of 230 to 250 trial participants underwent TCR sequencing, of whom approximately 200 had received two doses of AZD1222 and approximately 26 had received two doses of the MenACWY control vaccine. Paper-wide results and their limitations: Spike-specific TCR breadth and depth rose significantly after two AZD1222 doses compared with day 0 and with MenACWY recipients. The whole spike protein was spanned by vaccine-associated CD4 TCRs, and dominant responses were seen in regions 160-218 and 743-854. Because no day 14 peak-response samples were available, the repertoires could be characterized only after the peak T cell response. The 56-69-year group was small, and its depth increase did not reach significance, likely because of low power. Only five to seven AZD1222 recipients were SARS-CoV-2 seropositive at baseline, limiting conclusions about previously exposed vaccinees. Participants were mostly white British, with more females than males. The authors suggested clonal diversity may have been underestimated. Reportedly, almost half of the unique spike-specific TCRs recognized epitopes lying outside the regions that are mutated in the B.1.351 and B.1.1.7 variants.

Taken with the paper, the label for time point translates to: baseline before first vaccination. Vaccinee samples came from UK trials COV001 and COV002, including a single-blind randomized controlled phase 2/3 trial of AZD1222 (ChAdOx1 nCoV-19) in healthy adults. For TCRbeta chain sequencing, PBMC samples from trial participants were taken at day 0 and at day 28 after the second dose. The CDR3 runs 13 amino acids, cysteine and phenylalanine included. Left in the record is the CDR3 DNA by itself, 39 bases read in frame from the first base. The germline V gene (reference sequence) sets CDR1 to LNHDA and CDR2 to SQIVND. Relative to germline, V is 8 bases shorter and J is 1 base shorter, with 11 bases between their ends. The CDR3 regions of human TCRbeta chains were analyzed by immunosequencing. The published analysis was carried out like this. TCRs in the repertoires were compared against a reference library of SARS-CoV-2-specific TCRs that had been generated with the MIRA antigen-specificity platform. Breadth meant the fraction of unique TCRs that were SARS-CoV-2-associated, whereas depth meant the fraction of total T cells that were SARS-CoV-2-associated. Each spike-specific TCR was assigned to its reactive spike region and to a CD4 or CD8 class using the MIRA data. Log10-transformed breadth and depth values were compared by one-way ANOVA with Sidak's multiple comparisons tests. TCRdb obtained this table from immuneACCESS and retained in-frame rearrangements with V and J assigned. These tables miss some clones; where compared with another copy, unresolved V genes account for less than half of the shortfall, and the remainder is unexplained. The DNA was the basis for D and trimming; V, J and clone size are from that table. The sample includes 150,000 or so clones, with approximately 90% observed a single time. The ten largest make up approximately 1.6% of the sample.

A note on this clone: What this receptor recognizes is not known. Qualities for individual bases were not recorded, and no much larger clone is one base off.

This specimen was peripheral blood, taken on day 0 of AZD1222 vaccination. Recombination joined TRBV19 with TRBJ2-5, with the identity of the D gene unclear. The sequence came from an adult in good health. The CDR3 protein is CASRNTVQETQYF. The sequence in DNA is TGTGCCAGTCGTAACACGGTCCAAGAGACCCAGTACTTC.